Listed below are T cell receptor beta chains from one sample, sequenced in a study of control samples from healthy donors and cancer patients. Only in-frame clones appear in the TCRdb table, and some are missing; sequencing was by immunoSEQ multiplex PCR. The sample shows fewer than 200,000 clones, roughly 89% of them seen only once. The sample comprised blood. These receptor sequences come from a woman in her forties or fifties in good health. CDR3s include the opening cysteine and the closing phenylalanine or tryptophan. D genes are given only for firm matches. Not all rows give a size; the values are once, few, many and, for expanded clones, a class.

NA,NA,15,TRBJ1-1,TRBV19,TGTGCCAGTACCCAACGTACGGGAGGAAACACTGAAGCTTTCTTT,CASTQRTGGNTEAFF
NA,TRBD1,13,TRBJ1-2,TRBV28,TGTGCCAGCAGGTGGACAGGGGGCGGCGGCTACACCTTC,CASRWTGGGGYTF
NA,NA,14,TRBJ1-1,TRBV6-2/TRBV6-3,TGTGCCAGCAGTTATCAGGGCCTCGGGACTGAAGCTTTCTTT,CASSYQGLGTEAFF
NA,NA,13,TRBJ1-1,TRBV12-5,TGTGCTAGTGGTTTGGAGAGGTCTACCGAAGCTTTCTTT,CASGLERSTEAFF
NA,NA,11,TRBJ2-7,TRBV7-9,TGTGCCAGCAGCCCGTCCTACGAGCAGTACTTC,CASSPSYEQYF
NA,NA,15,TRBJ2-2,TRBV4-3,TGCGCCAGCAGCCAAGACTGGACAATCACCGGGGAGCTGTTTTTT,CASSQDWTITGELFF
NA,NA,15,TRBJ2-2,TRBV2,TGTGCCAGCAGCCCCAACAGTGCGAACACCGGGGAGCTGTTTTTT,CASSPNSANTGELFF
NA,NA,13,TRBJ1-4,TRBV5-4,TGTGCCAGCAGCTTGGGGGGGGATGAAAAACTGTTTTTT,CASSLGGDEKLFF
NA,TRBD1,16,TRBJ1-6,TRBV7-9,TGTGCCAGCAGCCCCCAAGGGGGACAGGTTGCTTCACCCCTCCACTTT,CASSPQGGQVASPLHF
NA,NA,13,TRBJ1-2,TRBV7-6,TGTGCCAGCAGCTTAGATCTTAAGGGTGGCTACACCTTC,CASSLDLKGGYTF
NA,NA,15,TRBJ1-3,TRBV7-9,TGTGCCAGCAGTCTAGGCGGGATGGGCGGAAACACCATATATTTT,CASSLGGMGGNTIYF
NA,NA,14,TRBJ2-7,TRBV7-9,TGTGCCAGCAGCTTACTGAGCGGGCCCTACGAGCAGTACTTC,CASSLLSGPYEQYF
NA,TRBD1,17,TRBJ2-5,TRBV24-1,TGTGCCACCAGTGTCCCACCGGGACAGGGGGCGAGGGAGACCCAGTACTTC,CATSVPPGQGARETQYF
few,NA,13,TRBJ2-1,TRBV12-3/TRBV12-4,TGTGCCAGCAGTTTGAACAGGTGGAATGAGCAGTTCTTC,CASSLNRWNEQFF
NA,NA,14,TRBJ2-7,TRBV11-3,TGTGCCAGCAGCCAAGGACAGACGTCCTACGAGCAGTACTTC,CASSQGQTSYEQYF
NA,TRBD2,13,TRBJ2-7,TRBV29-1,TGCAGCGCATCTGGCGGGAGTGGATACGAGCAGTACTTC,CSASGGSGYEQYF
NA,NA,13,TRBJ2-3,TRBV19,TGTGCCAGTAGTATAGGTTACACAGATACGCAGTATTTT,CASSIGYTDTQYF
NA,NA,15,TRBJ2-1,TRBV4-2,TGTGCCAGCAGCCCGGCGGGGACCGCCGACGGTGAGCAGTTCTTC,CASSPAGTADGEQFF
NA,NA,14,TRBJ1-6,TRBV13,TGTGCCAGCAACCTCAAATCATCGAATTCACCCCTCCACTTT,CASNLKSSNSPLHF
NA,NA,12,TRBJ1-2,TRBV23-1,TGCGCCAGCTGTTGTCATGAGGGAGGCTACACCTTC,CASCCHEGGYTF
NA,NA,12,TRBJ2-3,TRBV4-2,TGTGCCAGCAGGGGGGAGGATGATACGCAGTATTTT,CASRGEDDTQYF
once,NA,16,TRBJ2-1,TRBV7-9,TGTGCCAGCAGCTCGAATGGAGGAGCGGGGACAAGAGAGCAGTTCTTC,CASSSNGGAGTREQFF